What follows is one T cell receptor (beta chain) and its context. The antigen is not known. This sample was included in a study of cytomegalovirus exposure and HLA in healthy donors. General study results and limits: Presence/absence comparisons presumed near-even sequencing depth among donors.

With 1 base removed from V and 1 base from J, the gap between germline ends came to 11 bases. Germline CDR1 KGHSH, CDR2 LQKENI. This CDR3 is 16 amino acids long. In the PCR, 60 Vbeta and 13 Jbeta primers were used. TCRdb keeps only in-frame clones here, not all; method: immunoSEQ multiplex PCR. This sample carries some 220,000 clones, 70% to 80% of them seen once, and the ten largest clones take roughly 2.5%. The clonotype originates from a woman aged 55-69 years in good health and CMV-seropositive. The genes are TRBV18 and TRBJ1-5, with D possibly TRBD1 on 6 matching bases. Specimen: PBMCs. The CDR3 DNA follows: TGTGCCAGCTCACCACGGGGGACAACCAGCAATCAGCCCCAGCATTTT. This codes for CASSPRGTTSNQPQHF.